This TCR beta chain was captured by sequencing in a study of T-cell memory formation after mild COVID-19. This clonotype was seen a handful of times. The V gene's germline CDR1 is MNHEY and CDR2 SMNVEV (reference sequence). The CDR3 is 18 residues long. J gave up 0 bases and V 3 bases, and 11 bases lay outside the gene matches. Via MiXCR, TCRdb re-called the 5' RACE reads, giving one row per CDR3 protein. Of 550,000 to 600,000 distinct CDR3 sequences listed, roughly 22% are singletons. This clonotype was obtained from an adult woman who had mild COVID-19 (a few samples of this study predate the infection). Cell type and time point are not known. The rearrangement uses TRBV27 and TRBJ2-3; 8 bases are shared with TRBD1. The sequencing sample was made of PBMCs or a T cell subset sorted from them (not recorded which). This chain's CDR3 is CASSFRQTGVSSTDTQYF. The CDR3 coding sequence is TGTGCCAGCAGTTTCCGACAGACAGGGGTGTCTAGCACAGATACGCAGTATTTT.